Sequencing of this T cell receptor beta chain was carried out in a study of blood T cell repertoires in COVID-19. Study overall: Samples representing acute and convalescent COVID-19 were sourced from the United States, Italy and Spain. PBMCs, B-cell-depleted T cells, or T cells were the source of the cDNA or gDNA that made up the material.

Per the original data handling: Estimated nucleated cell counts came from reference gene primer amplification. TCRdb's copy holds only in-frame clones and misses some; the assay was immunoSEQ multiplex PCR. V, J and clone size are taken as reported in that table, and D and trimming were inferred from the DNA itself. The table includes about 72,000 clones, 82% detected once. The CDR3 consists of 14 residues. The germline gives CDR1 SNHLY, CDR2 FYNNEI. V dropped 4 bases and J dropped 6; count of bases not matched to a gene: 4. In this sample, this clone turned up once. The sample consisted of peripheral blood. The rearrangement links TRBV2 to TRBJ1-1; TRBD1 agrees at 11 bases. This TCR was recovered from a human donor in a cohort sampled during active COVID-19. The CDR3 spells CASSGTGGMSEAFF. As DNA, the CDR3 is TGTGCCAGCAGTGGGACAGGGGGCATGTCTGAAGCTTTCTTT.